The 22 T cell receptor beta chains below come from one sample, sequenced in a study of tumor and adjacent non-tumor tissue in lung cancer. Three rounds of nested PCR, following a modified ARM-PCR protocol, produced the TCRbeta library. TCRdb fed the multiplex PCR reads into MiXCR, producing one record per CDR3 protein. This sample has tens of thousands of distinct CDR3 sequences, with roughly 62% found just once. This sample's RNA came from whole unsorted tissue. More than 3 cm separated this lung sample from the edge of the tumor. Input material: distant non-tumor lung tissue. These receptors were obtained from a woman in her thirties or forties with non-small cell lung cancer.

This rearrangement joins TRBV11-3 to TRBJ2-7, with 10 bases aligning to TRBD1. The CDR3 sequence is 17 residues long. The germline V gene encodes CDR1 SGHNT and CDR2 YENEEA. The ends lost 5 bases at V and 3 bases at J; junction bases unmatched: 13. The CDR3, as DNA: TGTGCCAGCAGCCCAGGAGGGACAGGGGTCACGCACTACGAGCAGTACTTC. It yields the protein CASSPGGTGVTHYEQYF.

Notes on this clonotype: A read error may produce the germline difference seen at one junction end. The chain uses TRBV6-1 and TRBJ1-1, with D possibly matching TRBD1 (5 bases). The germline V gene encodes CDR1 MNHNS and CDR2 SASEGT. This CDR3 contains 13 residues. The CDR3 is CVSSGHGLAETFF. CDR3 DNA sequence: TGTGTCAGCAGCGGACATGGTTTAGCTGAAACTTTCTTT.

This chain links TRBV5-1 with TRBJ2-3; 12 nucleotides align to TRBD2. The CDR3 has 18 amino acids. CDR1 is SGHRS, CDR2 YFSETQ, per germline. J lost 0 bases, V lost 4 bases, and 9 bases had no gene match. This CDR3 is CASSMVLAGGRSTDTQYF. In DNA, the CDR3 is TGCGCCAGCAGCATGGTACTAGCGGGGGGCCGGAGCACAGATACGCAGTATTTT.

Details on this clonotype: Germline is not matched at one junction end, which may reflect a read error. This chain links TRBV11-2 with TRBJ1-6, with 7 bases aligning to TRBD1. Germline V gene lookup returns CDR1 SGHAT and CDR2 FQNNGV. CDR3 length equals 14 residues. The CDR3: CASSSGQALLALYF. The CDR3 DNA sequence: TGTGCCAGCAGTTCCGGACAGGCCCTCTTGGCCCTCTACTTT.

By share, this clonotype ranks as hyperexpanded. The chain combines TRBV6-5 with TRBJ1-1, with a possible D match to TRBD1 (5 bases). CDR1 is MNHEY, CDR2 SVGAGI, per germline. The CDR3 sequence is 14 residues long. The V gene lost 6 bases and the J gene lost 3 bases, with 14 bases spanning the gap. The CDR3 loop reads CASSSLGRDTEAFF. Here the CDR3 DNA reads TGTGCCAGCAGCAGCCTGGGACGGGACACTGAAGCTTTCTTT.

Note on this clonotype: No conserved phenylalanine or tryptophan ends this CDR3, so it is likely a read error. The genes are TRBV12-3 or TRBV12-4 and TRBJ2-7; 7 bases match TRBD2. The junction had 10 bases not matched to a gene; V was cut back by 1 base and J by 7 bases. The CDR3 runs to 15 residues. CDR3 nucleotides: TGTGCCAGCAGTTTAGGTCGCGGTGCCGGGAGGGAGCAGTACCTC. As protein: CASSLGRGAGREQYL.

For this clonotype: A single base separates this from a much larger clone, so it may be a read error. The rearrangement uses TRBV11-2 and TRBJ1-4; possible D gene TRBD1, 6 bases. The CDR3 contains 18 residues. Germline lookup yields CDR1 SGHAT and CDR2 FQNNGV. The CDR3 here is CPSSQPVWEQGLNEKLFF. The CDR3 nucleotides read TGTCCCAGCAGCCAACCCGTTTGGGAACAGGGACTTAATGAAAAACTGTTTTTT.

Turning to this clonotype: The junction and the germline gene differ at one end; a read error may be behind it. V and J are TRBV11-1 and TRBJ2-1; tentatively, D is TRBD1 (6 bases). Looked up from germline, CDR1 is SGHAT and CDR2 is FQDESV (reference sequence). The CDR3 sequence is 17 residues long. CDR3 in amino acids: CASSLRAPPTGDDEQLF. DNA of the CDR3: TGTGCCAGCAGCTTAAGAGCCCCGCCGACAGGAGACGATGAGCAGCTCTTC.

This clonotype was picked up one time. The junction departs from the called germline gene at one end, perhaps through a read error. This chain connects TRBV4-2 to TRBJ1-5, with D unresolved. The CDR3 runs to 15 residues. Germline values: CDR1 LGHNA, CDR2 YNFKEQ. Written as DNA, the CDR3 is TGTGCCAGCAGCCAAGCGGCACCTAGTAATCAGTCCCAGCATTTT. As protein: CASSQAAPSNQSQHF.

In this sample, this clonotype turned up a few times. A much larger clonotype is one base distant, so this may be a read error. The chain recombines TRBV7-9 with TRBJ2-6; unclear D gene. Germline V CDR1 and CDR2: SEHNR, FQNEAQ (reference sequence). The length of the CDR3 is 13 residues. Trimming pared 8 bases from V and 10 bases from J, leaving 15 bases between. The CDR3 is CASGLWGRNVLTF. Written as DNA, the CDR3 is TGTGCCAGCGGCCTCTGGGGAAGGAACGTCCTGACTTTC.

On this clonotype itself: It is likely a read error, because the conserved phenylalanine at the end of the CDR3 is missing. Because the CDR3's place on the DNA is in doubt, the DNA is left out and the CDR3 is given as listed by TCRdb. J is TRBJ2-3 and V is TRBV11-2; TRBD1 is taken as the D call from the table, unchecked against the DNA. Germline V CDR1 and CDR2: SGHAT, FQNNGV. The CDR3 spans 14 amino acids, including both terminal residues. CDR3 amino acids: CASSPLSAADTHYV.

This clonotype appeared once. A much larger clone sits a single nucleotide away, making a read error possible. The V gene is TRBV20-1, the J gene TRBJ2-7; D gene uncertain. Germline lookup yields CDR1 DFQATT and CDR2 SNEGSKA (reference sequence). The CDR3 contains 13 residues. V lost 6 bases and J 5 bases, leaving 17 bases between the germline ends. The CDR3 spells CSAPGPALHEQYF. The CDR3 DNA reads as TGCAGTGCCCCAGGACCAGCGTTGCACGAGCAGTACTTC.

With respect to this clonotype: Being one base from a much bigger clone, this may be a read error. Likely a read error: the CDR3 ends without its conserved phenylalanine or tryptophan. V is TRBV20-1 and J is TRBJ2-1; D not resolved. Germline V lookup: CDR1 DFQATT, CDR2 SNEGSKA (reference sequence). The CDR3 runs 15 residues. V was shortened by 4 bases and J by 2 bases, with 15 bases between the two germline ends. CDR3 sequence: CSAKGYIDPYNEQFL. In DNA form, the CDR3 reads TGCAGTGCTAAGGGCTACATCGACCCCTACAATGAGCAGTTCTTA.

A word on this clonotype: As the CDR3 is not closed by the conserved phenylalanine or tryptophan, this likely results from a read error. This sequence joins TRBV20-1 and TRBJ2-1, with 7 bases lining up with TRBD2. Germline V gene data show CDR1 as DFQATT and CDR2 as SNEGSKA (reference sequence). The CDR3 extends over 15 amino acids. Here the CDR3 reads CRPLAGERLYNEQFL. The CDR3 DNA reads TGCAGGCCACTGGCGGGGGAACGCCTATACAATGAGCAGTTCTTA.

This clonotype was seen at least ten times. The rearrangement joins TRBV14 to TRBJ1-6; TRBD1 agrees at 9 bases. CDR1 and CDR2 from the germline V gene are SGHDN and FVKESK. Losses at the gene ends were 1 base for V and 9 bases for J; bases not matched to a gene: 4. This CDR3 is 15 amino acids long. The CDR3 DNA reads as TGTGCCAGCAGCCAAGGGACAGGGGTTATTTCACCCCTCCACTTT. Protein product: CASSQGTGVISPLHF.

Of note for this clonotype: Being one base from a much bigger clone, this may be a read error. The rearrangement joins TRBV20-1 to TRBJ1-5; TRBD1 agrees at 7 bases. J gave up 4 bases and V 1 base, and 4 bases lay outside the gene matches. This CDR3 has 14 residues. Germline CDR1 reads DFQATT; CDR2 reads SNEGSKA (reference sequence). The CDR3 sequence: CSARVLQGNQPQHF. The CDR3 nucleotides read TGCAGTGCTAGAGTATTACAGGGGAATCAGCCCCAGCATTTT.

Details on this clonotype: Possible read error: a much larger clone is one base away. V and J are TRBV11-3 and TRBJ2-1, with 8 bases aligning to TRBD2. The V gene end was trimmed by 5 bases and the J gene end by 6 bases; junction bases not matched to a gene: 9. CDR1 and CDR2 (germline): SGHNT, YENEEA. This CDR3 contains 15 residues. Written as DNA, the CDR3 is TGTGCCAGCAGCCTAGCGGGCCAGACTGTCAATGAGCAGTTCTTC. Protein sequence: CASSLAGQTVNEQFF.

Notes on this clonotype: Just one base apart from a much larger clone, this may be a read error. This chain connects TRBV29-1 to TRBJ2-1; maybe TRBD1 (5 bases). The germline CDR1 and CDR2 sequences are SQVTM and ANQGSEA. This CDR3 is 16 amino acids long. V gave up 1 base and J gave up 8 bases, with 21 bases separating them. The CDR3 nucleotides read TGCAGCGTTGAAGGGTCAGGCTGGGAAGGACACGATGAGCAGTTCTTC. It translates to CSVEGSGWEGHDEQFF.

In regard to this clonotype: Germline is not matched at one junction end, which may reflect a read error. This chain connects TRBV12-3 or TRBV12-4 to TRBJ2-7; 11 nucleotides line up with TRBD2. The CDR3 consists of 14 residues. Written as DNA, the CDR3 is TGTACCAGCAGTTTAGCGGGGGGGCCCTACAAGCAGTACTTC. Amino acid sequence: CTSSLAGGPYKQYF.

This clonotype occurred a few times. Since a much larger clone is just one base distant, this may be a read error. Here the CDR3 DNA reads TGTGCCAGCAGCCATTTGAGTGAGCAGTCCTTC. It codes for CASSHLSEQSF. The V gene is TRBV14, the J gene TRBJ2-1; D call uncertain. Germline CDR1 and CDR2: SGHDN and FVKESK. The CDR3 has 11 amino acids.

This clonotype has only a few counts. A much larger clonotype is one base distant, so this may be a read error. J is TRBJ1-5 and V is TRBV6-6; D unresolved. The germline V gene has CDR1 MNHNY and CDR2 SVGAGI (reference sequence). The V and J ends lost 2 bases and 4 bases respectively, with 12 bases between them. The CDR3 extends over 15 amino acids. CDR3 amino acids: CASSYPGNGNQPQHF. DNA of the CDR3: TGTGCCAGCAGTTACCCCGGGAACGGGAATCAGCCCCAGCATTTT.

The V and J genes are TRBV6-6 and TRBJ1-1, with D possibly matching TRBD1 (5 bases). V dropped 9 bases and J dropped 4 bases, with 15 bases sitting between them. CDR3 length: 13 residues. The germline CDR1 and CDR2 sequences are MNHNY and SVGAGI (reference sequence). This chain's CDR3 is CARSDTGFTEAFF. The CDR3 DNA reads as TGTGCCAGAAGTGATACAGGCTTCACTGAAGCTTTCTTT.